These T cell receptor beta chains were read from a single sample in a study of cytomegalovirus exposure and HLA in healthy donors. TCRdb's table, derived via immunoSEQ multiplex PCR, lists solely in-frame clones and lacks some. The data hold more than 150,000 clones, with 80% to 85% observed a single time. The specimen sequenced was PBMCs. Receptors originate from a young woman in good health and CMV-seronegative. CDR3s include the opening cysteine and the closing phenylalanine or tryptophan. The order of the fields is V gene, J gene, D gene, clone size, CDR3 DNA, CDR3 protein. The D gene is left open where the match is weak. For some rows the clone size is stated as once, few or many, or as a class when expanded; others skip it.

>TRBV27|TRBJ2-1|TRBD2|.
TGTGCCAGCAGTTTACTAGCGGGAGGGAATGAGCAGTTCTTC
CASSLLAGGNEQFF
>TRBV6-1|TRBJ1-2|TRBD1|.
TGTGCCAGCAGTGAACCGGGACAGCTTAACTATGGCTACACCTTC
CASSEPGQLNYGYTF
>TRBV7-2|TRBJ2-7|TRBD1|.
TGTGCCAGCAGCTTAGTAGCGGACAGGGCTTCCTACGAGCAGTACTTC
CASSLVADRASYEQYF
>TRBV27|TRBJ1-2|.|once
TGTGCCAGCAGTTTAGGAGCGGGGGTGGCCTATGGCTACACCTTC
CASSLGAGVAYGYTF
>TRBV28|TRBJ1-1|TRBD1|.
TGTGCCAGCAGCTATCCTTTTTGGGACAGGGAGAACACTGAAGCTTTCTTT
CASSYPFWDRENTEAFF
>TRBV27|TRBJ2-7|.|.
TGTGCCAGCAGTTTAGAGCAGTCGGGCGAGCAGTACTTC
CASSLEQSGEQYF
>TRBV6-5|TRBJ2-7|TRBD2|.
TGTGCCAGCAGTTATAGCGGGAGCTCCTACGAGCAGTACTTC
CASSYSGSSYEQYF
>TRBV5-8|TRBJ1-5|.|.
TGTGCCAGCAGCTTCCCCGCGAATCAGCCCCAGCATTTT
CASSFPANQPQHF
>TRBV28|TRBJ1-2|.|.
TGTGCCAGCAGTACTCCTATTAACTATGGCTACACCTTC
CASSTPINYGYTF
>TRBV28|TRBJ2-7|TRBD2|.
TGTGCCAGCAGTTTGCCGGGGGGGGGATCCTACGAGCAGTACTTC
CASSLPGGGSYEQYF